These 16 T cell receptor beta chains originate from one sample sequenced in a study of CD8 T cells in ankylosing spondylitis. TCRdb re-called the 5' RACE reads with MiXCR, one entry per CDR3 protein. The profile shows more than 150,000 distinct CDR3 sequences, about 20% of them singletons. Sequencing was done on a sample of blood, either unsorted or a sorted T cell fraction (not recorded which). The receptors derive from a male donor aged 5-30 years with ankylosing spondylitis or in good health (not recorded which).

This clonotype was seen many times. The rearrangement links TRBV7-8 to TRBJ1-2; 7 nucleotides line up with TRBD1. V dropped 5 bases and J dropped 3; count of bases not matched to a gene: 15. Germline V gene sequence: CDR1 SGHVS, CDR2 FQNEAQ. The CDR3 runs to 17 residues. The CDR3 sequence: CASSRSTGDGIYYGYTF. CDR3 coding DNA: TGTGCCAGCAGCCGATCCACAGGGGACGGTATCTACTATGGCTACACCTTC.

About this clonotype itself: The junction shows a germline mismatch at one end, possibly a read error. The V call is TRBV24-1, the J call TRBJ2-1; no clear D. CDR1 is KGHDR and CDR2 is SFDVKD in the germline V gene. The CDR3 sequence is 8 residues long. The CDR3 is CATSGTTF. CDR3 coding DNA: TGTGCCACCAGTGGCACCACCTTC.

This clonotype was picked up many times. This chain uses TRBV3-1 with TRBJ1-1, with unresolved D. Germline V gives CDR1 LGHDT, CDR2 YNNKEL (reference sequence). There are 13 residues in the CDR3. V lost 3 bases and J 1 base, leaving 6 bases between the germline ends. CDR3 in DNA: TGTGCCAGCAGCCAGGGCGGGAACACTGAAGCTTTCTTT. It encodes CASSQGGNTEAFF. The whole variable domain, remainder taken from reference TRBV3-1 and TRBJ1-1, is DTAVSQTPKYLVTQMGNDKSIKCEQNLGHDTMYWYKQDSKKFLKIMFSYNNKELIINETVPNRFSPKSPDKAHLNLHINSLELGDSAVYFCASSQGGNTEAFFGQGTRLTVV.

This chain links TRBV5-1 with TRBJ2-3, with D perhaps being TRBD1 or TRBD2 (5 bases each). CDR3 length: 15 amino acids. Germline CDR1 is SGHRS and CDR2 is YFSETQ. Between the trimmed V and J ends, which lost 0 bases and 0 bases, there was a span of 8 bases. The CDR3 sequence: CASSLEGTSTDTQYF. In nucleotides, the CDR3 is TGCGCCAGCAGCTTGGAGGGGACCAGCACAGATACGCAGTATTTT.

This clonotype was seen a single time. The rearrangement uses TRBV29-1 and TRBJ2-3, with TRBD2 as a possible D gene (5 bases). The CDR3 is made up of 13 amino acids. Between the trimmed V and J ends, which lost 6 bases and 2 bases, there was a span of 12 bases. CDR1 is SQVTM and CDR2 is ANQGSEA in the germline V gene. The CDR3 DNA is TGCAGCGTCTTTAGCGCGCTCACAGATACGCAGTATTTT. It specifies CSVFSALTDTQYF.

The CDR3 region is CSARGTLNTEAFF. In DNA, the CDR3 is TGCAGTGCTAGAGGAACACTGAACACTGAAGCTTTCTTT. The chain recombines TRBV20-1 with TRBJ1-1; D remains unclear. Germline CDR1 reads DFQATT; CDR2 reads SNEGSKA (reference sequence). The CDR3 totals 13 residues. V lost 1 base and J lost 0, with 6 bases in between.

This clonotype was detected ten times or more. The V call is TRBV7-2, the J call TRBJ2-3, with 7 positions matching TRBD1. CDR1 is SGHTA and CDR2 is FQGNSA in the germline V gene. The V segment lost 1 base and the J segment 8 bases; nucleotides outside the gene matches: 0. The CDR3 has 12 residues. This CDR3 is CASSLEGATQYF. CDR3 DNA sequence: TGTGCCAGCAGCTTAGAGGGGGCTACGCAGTATTTT.

The chain uses TRBV20-1 and TRBJ2-3, with TRBD2 matching over 11 bases. The ends lost 0 bases at V and 11 bases at J; junction bases unmatched: 10. The length of the CDR3 is 15 residues. Germline CDR1 reads DFQATT; CDR2 reads SNEGSKA (reference sequence). CDR3 region: CSARDRTSGQGKQYF. CDR3 in DNA: TGCAGTGCTAGAGATCGGACTAGCGGGCAGGGGAAGCAGTATTTT.

In its sample, this clonotype was seen many times. V usage is TRBV3-1 and J usage is TRBJ2-2, with TRBD2 identical over 15 bases. The CDR3 loop spans 18 amino acids. Germline CDR1 and CDR2: LGHDT and YNNKEL (reference sequence). V dropped 0 bases and J dropped 4; count of bases not matched to a gene: 3. CDR3 residues: CASSQEGLAGGGTGELFF. The CDR3 DNA is TGTGCCAGCAGCCAAGAGGGACTAGCGGGAGGTGGCACCGGGGAGCTGTTTTTT.

This clonotype was detected only a few times. The chain combines TRBV7-9 with TRBJ1-1; D is perhaps TRBD1 (6 bases). Between the trimmed V and J ends, which lost 6 bases and 1 base, there was a span of 9 bases. Per the germline V gene, CDR1 is SEHNR and CDR2 is FQNEAQ (reference sequence). This CDR3 has 13 amino acids. The DNA for the CDR3 is TGTGCCAGCAGTGGACAGCAGAACACTGAAGCTTTCTTT. It translates to CASSGQQNTEAFF.

This clonotype appeared many times. J is TRBJ2-1 and V is TRBV10-3, with TRBD2 identical over 8 bases. Germline V gene lookup returns CDR1 ENHRY and CDR2 SYGVKD. The CDR3 spans 13 residues. Trimming at V came to 8 bases and at J to 2 bases, leaving 2 bases not matched to a gene. This chain's CDR3 is CAIGGLAYNEQFF. For the CDR3, the DNA is TGTGCCATCGGGGGACTAGCCTACAATGAGCAGTTCTTC.

This clonotype has at least ten counts. V usage is TRBV7-2 and J usage is TRBJ2-1; D is uncertain. V lost 5 bases, J lost 10 bases, and 18 bases lay in between. The CDR3 sequence is 14 residues long. The germline V gene encodes CDR1 SGHTA and CDR2 FQGNSA. The chain's CDR3 is CASSPSALTGEQFF. CDR3 nucleotide sequence: TGTGCCAGCAGCCCCAGCGCCCTCACTGGGGAGCAGTTCTTC.

This clonotype was recorded many times. The chain couples TRBV3-1 to TRBJ2-7; D possibly corresponds to TRBD1 (6 bases). The CDR3 totals 13 residues. Trimming pared 4 bases from V and 3 bases from J, leaving 10 bases between. Looked up from germline, CDR1 is LGHDT and CDR2 is YNNKEL (reference sequence). Here the CDR3 reads CASSPGDRYEQYF. CDR3 nucleotide sequence: TGTGCCAGCAGCCCAGGGGACCGCTACGAGCAGTACTTC.

This clonotype appeared a few times. The rearrangement links TRBV20-1 to TRBJ1-5; possible D gene TRBD1, 5 bases. Germline V gene lookup returns CDR1 DFQATT and CDR2 SNEGSKA (reference sequence). V was shortened by 3 bases and J by 1 base, with 10 bases between the two germline ends. This CDR3 has 14 residues. The CDR3 nucleotides are TGCAGTGCTAGGTTGGGGGTGAGCAATCAGCCCCAGCATTTT. Protein sequence: CSARLGVSNQPQHF.

This clonotype was found many times. The chain couples TRBV5-1 to TRBJ2-3; 7 nucleotides match TRBD1. This CDR3 contains 16 residues. Germline values: CDR1 SGHRS, CDR2 YFSETQ. V gave up 5 bases and J gave up 2 bases; unmatched junction bases: 11. CDR3 protein: CASRPKQGPFTDTQYF. CDR3 nucleotide sequence: TGCGCCAGCAGACCTAAACAGGGGCCATTCACAGATACGCAGTATTTT.

This clonotype has at least ten counts. For the CDR3, the DNA is TGTGCCAGCAGCCCTAGCGGGAGGGGGCCCTACAATGAGCAGTTCTTC. Residues: CASSPSGRGPYNEQFF. V and J are TRBV12-3 or TRBV12-4 and TRBJ2-1, with TRBD2 matching over 12 bases. The trim removed 6 bases at V and 2 bases at J, leaving 5 bases unmatched. The CDR3 is 16 residues long.